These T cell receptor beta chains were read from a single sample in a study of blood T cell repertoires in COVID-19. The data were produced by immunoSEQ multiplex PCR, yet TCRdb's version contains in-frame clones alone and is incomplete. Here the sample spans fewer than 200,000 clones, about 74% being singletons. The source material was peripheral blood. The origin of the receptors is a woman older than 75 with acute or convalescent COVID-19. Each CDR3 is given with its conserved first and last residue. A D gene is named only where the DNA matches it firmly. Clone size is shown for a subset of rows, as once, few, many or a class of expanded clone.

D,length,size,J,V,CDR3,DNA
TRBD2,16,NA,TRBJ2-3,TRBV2,CASSERAGGQADTQYF,TGTGCCAGCAGTGAAAGGGCGGGAGGGCAAGCAGATACGCAGTATTTT
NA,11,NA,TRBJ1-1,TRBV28,CASSLNSEAFF,TGTGCCAGCAGTTTAAACTCTGAAGCTTTCTTT
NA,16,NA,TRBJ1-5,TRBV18,CASSPESRRSNQPQHF,TGTGCCAGCTCACCAGAGTCGAGGCGGAGCAATCAGCCCCAGCATTTT
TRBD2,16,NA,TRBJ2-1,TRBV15,CATSRDAAGGYNEQFF,TGTGCCACCAGCAGAGATGCGGCGGGAGGTTACAATGAGCAGTTCTTC
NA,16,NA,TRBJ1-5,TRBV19,CASNLGTGGGAWPQHF,TGTGCCAGTAATCTCGGGACCGGGGGGGGAGCATGGCCCCAGCATTTT
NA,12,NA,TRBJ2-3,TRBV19,CASSRATDTQYF,TGTGCCAGTAGTAGGGCCACAGATACGCAGTATTTT
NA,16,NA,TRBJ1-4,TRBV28,CASSRGQPGVNEKLFF,TGTGCCAGCAGCCGCGGACAGCCCGGGGTAAATGAAAAACTGTTTTTT
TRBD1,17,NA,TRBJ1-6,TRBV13,CASSSGHRQGVNSPLHF,TGTGCCAGCAGCTCAGGCCACCGACAGGGGGTTAATTCACCCCTCCACTTT
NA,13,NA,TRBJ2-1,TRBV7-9,CASSLPPVNEQFF,TGTGCCAGCAGCTTACCTCCGGTCAATGAGCAGTTCTTC
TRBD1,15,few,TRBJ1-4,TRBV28,CASSRPGTANEKLFF,TGTGCCAGCAGCCGACCCGGGACAGCCAATGAAAAACTGTTTTTT
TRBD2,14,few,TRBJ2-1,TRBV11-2,CASSLAGGHNEQFF,TGTGCCAGCAGCCTAGCGGGAGGGCACAATGAGCAGTTCTTC
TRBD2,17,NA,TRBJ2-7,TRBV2,CASSEIVAGGTTYEQYF,TGTGCCAGCAGTGAAATCGTTGCGGGAGGTACAACCTACGAGCAGTACTTC
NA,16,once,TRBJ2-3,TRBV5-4,CASSLGASEDTDTQYF,TGTGCCAGCAGCTTGGGGGCTAGCGAAGACACAGATACGCAGTATTTT
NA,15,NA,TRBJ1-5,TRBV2,CASTLGGYSNQPQHF,TGTGCCAGCACCCTGGGGGGTTATAGCAATCAGCCCCAGCATTTT